This T cell receptor beta chain was sequenced during a study of T cell changes during pregnancy in multiple sclerosis. The assay was immunoSEQ multiplex PCR, and TCRdb's table has in-frame clones only and misses some. In the table there are roughly 17,000 clones, more than 75% of which are singletons. The V segment lost 6 bases and the J segment 3 bases; nucleotides outside the gene matches: 3. This CDR3 is built from 13 residues. Germline V gene sequence: CDR1 MNHNS, CDR2 SASEGT. This sequence originates from a female donor with multiple sclerosis, enrolled in a pregnancy study. The J gene is TRBJ2-7, the V gene TRBV6-1, with 9 bases that match TRBD2. The input for sequencing was CD8+ T cells from peripheral blood mononuclear cells, taken after pregnancy. The CDR3, as DNA: TGTGCCAGCAGACTAGCGGGTGACTACGAGCAGTACTTC. This gives the protein CASRLAGDYEQYF.